Below are 20 T cell receptor beta chains sequenced from a single sample in a study of control samples from healthy donors and cancer patients. Using immunoSEQ multiplex PCR, the repertoire was profiled, and TCRdb retains in-frame clones only, with some absent. The table includes approximately 65,000 clones, under 90% detected once. The sequenced material came from PBMCs. The receptors originated from a man aged 55 to 70 with lung cancer.

The V call is TRBV5-1, the J call TRBJ1-1, with D unclear. The V end was cut by 1 base, the J end by 0 bases, with 7 bases between. The CDR3 has 14 residues. Per germline, CDR1 SGHRS and CDR2 YFSETQ. The CDR3 nucleotides are TGCGCCAGCAGCTTGTATGGGATGAACACTGAAGCTTTCTTT. Its translation: CASSLYGMNTEAFF.

In regard to this clone: This sample includes further DNA sequences coding for the same CDR3. This chain connects TRBV6-5 to TRBJ1-1, with 7 bases matching TRBD1. Germline loops: CDR1 MNHEY, CDR2 SVGAGI. J gave up 4 bases and V 6 bases, and 5 bases lay outside the gene matches. The CDR3 runs 13 residues. The CDR3 DNA reads TGTGCCAGCAGATATCAGGGGGGCACTGAAGCTTTCTTT. Amino acid sequence: CASRYQGGTEAFF.

The chain couples TRBV10-1 to TRBJ1-5; a possible D gene is TRBD1 (6 bases). Trimming took 4 bases from V and 3 from J, leaving 10 bases between them. The CDR3 is 14 residues long. CDR1 and CDR2 from the germline V gene are WNHNN and SYGVQD (reference sequence). In DNA, the CDR3 is TGCGCCAGCAGTGGAGGGGGGACCAATCAGCCCCAGCATTTT. This translates into CASSGGGTNQPQHF.

This clone was detected once. V and J are TRBV18 and TRBJ1-5; no clear D gene. V lost 3 bases to trimming and J lost 0 bases, with 12 bases between them. Germline V CDR1 and CDR2: KGHSH, LQKENI. CDR3 length: 16 amino acids. The CDR3 DNA is TGTGCCAGCTCACCTTCCGCACTAACTAGCAATCAGCCCCAGCATTTT. It translates to CASSPSALTSNQPQHF.

This rearrangement joins TRBV20-1 to TRBJ1-2; no definite D call. From germline, CDR1 is DFQATT and CDR2 SNEGSKA (reference sequence). This CDR3 region has 11 residues. V was clipped by 3 bases and J by 4 bases, with 6 bases between them. CDR3 residues: CSASLAYGYTF. The DNA for the CDR3 is TGCAGTGCTAGCCTCGCCTATGGCTACACCTTC.

This sequence joins TRBV21-1 and TRBJ2-5; the DNA was not compared with TRBD1, the D call given in the table. TRBV21-1 is a listed pseudogene. The CDR3 length is 10 residues. The CDR3, as DNA: TGTGCCAGCAGCAAAACAGATTGGCACTTC. Amino acid sequence: CASSKTDWHF.

The V call is TRBV6-1, the J call TRBJ2-6, with D tentatively TRBD2 (5 bases). The CDR3 spans 17 residues. Germline-derived CDR1 and CDR2 are MNHNS and SASEGT. V was pared by 2 bases and J by 4 bases, with 15 bases between. The DNA of the CDR3 is TGTGCCAGCAGTGAATTGGTGGTCCGGAGGGGGGCCAACGTCCTGACTTTC. Translated, it gives CASSELVVRRGANVLTF.

The CDR3, as DNA: TGTGCCAGCAGTGGTACCGGGACAGGGGAGGAAAAACTGTTTTTT. Its protein product is CASSGTGTGEEKLFF. This chain uses TRBV27 with TRBJ1-4; 10 positions agree with TRBD1. The germline CDR1 and CDR2 sequences are MNHEY and SMNVEV (reference sequence). CDR3 length: 15 residues. Germline trimming cut 5 bases from V and 8 bases from J; bases unmatched to any gene: 8. The complete variable domain, with remaining parts taken from reference TRBV27 and TRBJ1-4, reads EAQVTQNPRYLITVTGKKLTVTCSQNMNHEYMSWYRQDPGLGLRQIYYSMNVEVTDKGDVPEGYKVSRKEKRNFPLILESPSPNQTSLYFCASSGTGTGEEKLFFGSGTQLSVL.

The rearrangement uses TRBV21-1 and TRBJ2-3; the D call of TRBD1 is as the table states it, not checked on the DNA. TRBV21-1 counts as a pseudogene. The CDR3 contains 17 residues. The CDR3 sequence: CASSKRQDTISTDTQYF. DNA for the CDR3: TGTGCCAGCAGCAAACGTCAGGACACTATTAGCACAGATACGCAGTATTTT.

The V gene is TRBV10-2, the J gene TRBJ1-2, with D possibly being TRBD1 (5 bases). CDR1 and CDR2 from the germline V gene are WSHSY and SAAADI. The CDR3 is 15 amino acids. Trimming took off 4 bases at V and 8 bases at J, with 20 bases between the two ends. CDR3 amino acids: CASSGPGLQVGGYTF. Written as DNA, the CDR3 is TGCGCCAGCAGTGGACCTGGTTTACAGGTCGGAGGCTACACCTTC.

V is TRBV5-4 and J is TRBJ1-1; D gene ambiguous. Trimming removed 2 bases at V and 1 base at J, with 9 bases between. The length of the CDR3 is 14 residues. Germline V CDR1 and CDR2: SGHNT, YYREEE (reference sequence). CDR3 DNA: TGTGCCAGCAGCTTTAATCCCCAGAACACTGAAGCTTTCTTT. Its protein is CASSFNPQNTEAFF.

V and J are TRBV30 and TRBJ1-3; a possible D gene is TRBD1 (5 bases). Germline lookup yields CDR1 GTSNPN and CDR2 SVGIG (reference sequence). This CDR3 contains 13 residues. Trimming stripped 8 bases from V and 8 bases from J, with 19 bases between. The chain's CDR3 is CAERRGSRDTIYF. The CDR3, as DNA: TGTGCCGAACGTCGGGGCTCTAGAGACACCATATATTTT.

This clone was seen a handful of times. One end of the junction is discordant with germline, which a read error may explain. The J gene is TRBJ1-4, the V gene TRBV7-9; 9 bases align to TRBD1. The germline CDR1 and CDR2 sequences are SEHNR and FQNEAQ (reference sequence). The CDR3 contains 19 residues. For the CDR3, the DNA is TGTGCCAGCAGCGTAGCTCAGACAGGGGGATTGGTCACTAATGAAAAACTGTTTTTT. Protein: CASSVAQTGGLVTNEKLFF.

The chain joins TRBV10-3 to TRBJ2-5, with D tentatively TRBD1 (6 bases). This CDR3 is 17 amino acids long. CDR1 is ENHRY, CDR2 SYGVKD, per germline. Trimming stripped 3 bases from V and 1 base from J, with 18 bases between. CDR3 protein: CAISESSRDKVQETQYF. The CDR3 DNA reads as TGTGCCATCAGTGAAAGCTCCCGGGACAAAGTCCAAGAGACCCAGTACTTC.

This sequence joins TRBV5-1 and TRBJ1-1; 10 bases match TRBD1. Germline assignment: CDR1 SGHRS and CDR2 YFSETQ. The CDR3 is 15 residues long. V shed 4 bases, J shed 6 bases, and the junction held 9 bases outside the gene matches. The CDR3 DNA reads as TGCGCCAGCAGCCACGGACAGGGGGGGAGACCTGAAGCTTTCTTT. Protein sequence: CASSHGQGGRPEAFF.

The chain employs TRBV19 and TRBJ2-1; possibly TRBD1 or TRBD2 for D (5 bases each). Germline assignment: CDR1 LNHDA and CDR2 SQIVND (reference sequence). The CDR3 totals 16 residues. Trimming stripped 5 bases from V and 5 bases from J, with 19 bases between. The CDR3 nucleotides are TGTGCCAGTAGTCGTACCGGGACGGAGCTCAACAATGAGCAGTTCTTC. It specifies CASSRTGTELNNEQFF.

The chain has TRBV23-1 and TRBJ1-5; 7 bases are shared with TRBD1. TRBV23-1 qualifies as an ORF whose function is uncertain. The CDR3 length is 15 residues. J was trimmed by 2 bases and V by 4 bases; bases with no gene match: 5. The CDR3 reads CASSLSDRGNQPQHF. CDR3 in DNA: TGCGCCAGCAGTCTGTCCGACAGGGGCAATCAGCCCCAGCATTTT.

The chain recombines TRBV5-1 with TRBJ1-2; 8 nucleotides align to TRBD1. Germline V gene lookup returns CDR1 SGHRS and CDR2 YFSETQ. CDR3 length equals 14 residues. V was clipped by 4 bases and J by 6 bases; unmatched bases: 8. CDR3 DNA sequence: TGCGCCAGCAGCAGAGGACAGGGCAAAGATGGCTACACCTTC. Its translation is CASSRGQGKDGYTF. Looking up the rest from reference TRBV5-1 and TRBJ1-2 gives the full variable domain: KAGVTQTPRYLIKTRGQQVTLSCSPISGHRSVSWYQQTPGQGLQFLFEYFSETQRNKGNFPGRFSGRQFSNSRSEMNVSTLELGDSALYLCASSRGQGKDGYTFGSGTRLTVV.

V and J are TRBV3-1 (or the pseudogene TRBV3-2) and TRBJ1-5; no clear D gene. The germline V and J ends were trimmed by 2 bases and 1 base, with 9 bases remaining between them. From germline, CDR1 is LGHDT and CDR2 YNNKEL (reference sequence). This CDR3 spans 15 amino acids. As DNA, the CDR3 is TGTGCCAGCAGCCAAAGGTCCGGGAGCAATCAGCCCCAGCATTTT. Amino acid sequence: CASSQRSGSNQPQHF.

The chain is built from TRBV5-1 and TRBJ2-7; the D is unclear. This CDR3 comprises 11 residues. CDR1 and CDR2 from the germline V gene are SGHRS and YFSETQ. V lost 4 bases, J lost 5 bases, and 7 bases lay in between. In DNA, the CDR3 is TGCGCCAGCAGCCCTCCCAACGAGCAGTACGTC. Translated, it gives CASSPPNEQYV.